Detailed here is one TCR beta chain. The antigen is undetermined. The whole isolated RNA underwent reverse transcription, so sequencing captured expressed TCRB transcripts. The method was immunoSEQ multiplex PCR; TCRdb's version includes in-frame clones alone and lacks a portion of them. Of approximately 120,000 clones in the sample, around a sixth were seen once. This sample stems from a study of beta chain features in type 1 diabetes. General observations from the study: For TCRB rearrangement, an influence of HLA type remained unresolved here. When VDJ junctions were examined, type 1 diabetes patients showed fewer insertions and more deletions. Moderate but significant shortening of TCRB CDR3s was recorded in all four CD4+ subsets from Type 1 diabetes patients.

CDR1 and CDR2 (germline): SEHNR, FQNEAQ (reference sequence). With 4 bases removed from V and 2 bases from J, the gap between germline ends came to 18 bases. This CDR3 has 16 amino acids. The chain is built from TRBV7-9 and TRBJ2-7; D is ambiguous. The sequenced sample consisted of central memory CD4+ T cells from blood. The clonotype was recovered from a young man with type 1 diabetes. As DNA, the CDR3 is TGTGCCAGCAGCTCAATCGCTGATGGTGGGGCCTACGAGCAGTACTTC. Residues: CASSSIADGGAYEQYF. The complete variable domain, with remaining parts taken from reference TRBV7-9 and TRBJ2-7, reads DTGVSQNPRHKITKRGQNVTFRCDPISEHNRLYWYRQTLGQGPEFLTYFQNEAQLEKSRLLSDRFSAERPKGSFSTLEIQRTEQGDSAMYLCASSSIADGGAYEQYFGPGTRLTVT.